The sequence of this TCR beta chain was determined in a study of blood T cell repertoires in COVID-19. Study overall: PBMCs, B-cell-depleted T cells, or T cells provided the cDNA or gDNA that made up the material.

Per the study methods: Reference gene primer amplification gave nucleated cell count estimates. Some clones are missing from TCRdb's copy, which holds only in-frame ones; the method was immunoSEQ multiplex PCR. Clone size and the V and J calls come from that table; the DNA yielded D and trimming. The data hold 60,000 to 75,000 clones, with roughly 80% observed a single time. Sequences were obtained from peripheral blood. The origin of this receptor is a woman in her forties or fifties with acute or convalescent COVID-19.

The CDR3 is CASSLFGYGYTF. Here the CDR3 DNA reads TGTGCCAGCAGTTTATTCGGCTATGGCTACACCTTC. The V gene is TRBV28, the J gene TRBJ1-2; D remains unclear. Trimming shortened V by 1 base and J by 4 bases, and 4 bases separated the two germline ends. This CDR3 region has 12 residues. Looked up from germline, CDR1 is MDHEN and CDR2 is SYDVKM.